What follows is one TCR beta chain and its context. After removal of 5 bases from V and 4 bases from J, the junction contained 6 bases not matched to a gene. Looked up from germline, CDR1 is SGHTA and CDR2 is FQGNSA. The CDR3 loop spans 16 amino acids. This specimen belongs to a study of blood T cell repertoires in COVID-19. Sequenced by immunoSEQ multiplex PCR; TCRdb stores in-frame clones only, minus some. There are some 490,000 clones in the sample; around 85% occur only once, and 3.2% lies in the top ten. This sequence originates from a human donor in a cohort sampled during active COVID-19. Sample: peripheral blood. The V call is TRBV7-2, the J call TRBJ1-4, with 11 bases that match TRBD1. The CDR3 nucleotides read TGTGCCAGCAGCCTCGGCGGGACAGGGGGTAATGAAAAACTGTTTTTT. Protein product: CASSLGGTGGNEKLFF.